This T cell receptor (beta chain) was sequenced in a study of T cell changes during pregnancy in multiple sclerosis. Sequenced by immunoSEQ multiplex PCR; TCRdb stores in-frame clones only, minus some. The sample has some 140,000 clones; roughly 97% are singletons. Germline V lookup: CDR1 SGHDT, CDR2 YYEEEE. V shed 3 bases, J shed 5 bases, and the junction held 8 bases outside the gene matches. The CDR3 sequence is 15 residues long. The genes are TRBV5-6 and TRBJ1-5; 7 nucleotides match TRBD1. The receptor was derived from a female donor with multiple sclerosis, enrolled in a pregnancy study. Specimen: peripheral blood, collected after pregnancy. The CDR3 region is CASSSLTGDDQPQHF. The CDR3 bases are TGTGCCAGCAGCTCATTAACAGGGGACGATCAGCCCCAGCATTTT.